The 5 T cell receptor beta chains listed next were all sequenced from one sample in a study of CXCR3-negative and CXCR3-positive naive CD8 T cells. Each TRB cDNA library was prepared by 5' RACE (with UMI labels). TCRdb reprocessed the 5' RACE reads, with one entry per CDR3 protein and no DNA. The sample's table shows around 50,000 distinct CDR3 sequences. Material: naive CXCR3- CD8+ T cells from blood. The subset here: CD45RO-CCR7+CD27+CD95- naive CD8+ T cells lacking CXCR3 (TNR3-). These receptors were collected from a human donor in good health. Some clones in this sample may be carry-over from other donors' samples.

This chain joins TRBV6-4 and TRBJ2-1. Germline loops: CDR1 MRHNA, CDR2 SNTAGT. The length of the CDR3 is 13 residues. This CDR3 is CASSDGSYNEQFF.

This chain uses TRBV4-1 with TRBJ2-7; TCRdb's D call, TRBD1, is unchecked because there is no DNA. This CDR3 has 14 residues. The germline V gene has CDR1 MGHRA and CDR2 YSYEKL. CDR3: CASSRVGRGNEQYF.

The chain is built from TRBV7-2 and TRBJ1-3. The CDR3 runs to 15 residues. From germline, CDR1 is SGHTA and CDR2 FQGNSA. The CDR3 sequence is CASSFGQSSGNTIYF. The full variable domain, with the rest looked up from reference TRBV7-2 and TRBJ1-3, is GAGVSQSPSNKVTEKGKDVELRCDPISGHTALYWYRQSLGQGLEFLIYFQGNSAPDKSGLPSDRFSAERTGGSVSTLTIQRTQQEDSAVYLCASSFGQSSGNTIYFGEGSWLTVV.

This rearrangement joins TRBV29-1 to TRBJ2-7; TCRdb designates TRBD1, a call that cannot be tested without DNA. In germline, CDR1 is SQVTM, CDR2 ANQGSEA. The CDR3 has 12 residues. The CDR3 sequence: CSSRDGVYEQYF.

The chain couples TRBV5-1 to TRBJ2-1; TCRdb indicates TRBD2, and absent DNA this call remains unverified. This CDR3 is 14 amino acids long. Germline values: CDR1 SGHRS, CDR2 YFSETQ. The CDR3 sequence: CASSLLAGANEQFF.